This TCR beta chain is from a study of T-cell memory formation after mild COVID-19 (dated by TCRdb to the early 2020s). Background for the entire study: Most TCR sequence clusters were specific to one of the two donors. In a couple of donors, T-cell clones that expanded and contracted after mild COVID-19 were tracked by sequencing TCRalpha and TCRbeta repertoires over time. The cohort was made up of two young adult volunteers, one female and one male, who were previously healthy. The paper's findings and limits, for the study overall: The study included only a couple of mild cases, and larger cohorts that include severe cases with pre-infection samples were judged to be necessary. The second-wave clones that peaked on day 37 were not confirmed to be SARS-CoV-2 specific. Contracting CD4+ clones were located mainly in the CM and EM memory subsets, whereas CD8+ clones were found to be enriched in EMRA. Some responding clones were detected in pre-infection memory, suggesting pre-existing cross-reactive memory T cells joined the SARS-CoV-2 response. Balanced CD4/CD8 phenotypes were observed for clones contracting from day 15 to 85, whereas a bias towards CD4+ was observed for a second wave of clones expanding from day 15 to 37.

The CDR3, from cysteine to phenylalanine, totals 14 residues. Kept here is only the CDR3 DNA, which spans 42 bases and is read in frame from base 1. Sequencing instrument: Illumina NovaSeq 6000. TCRalpha and TCRbeta cDNA libraries were constructed by 5'RACE with constant-segment primers, with sample barcodes and unique molecular identifiers being introduced. Trizol reagent was used to extract RNA from every sample. Amplification of the libraries took two PCR steps, and the second step added a second sample barcode plus Illumina TruSeq adapters. Sequencing of libraries was performed on an Illumina NovaSeq with 2 x 150 bp paired-end reads. Per the authors' processing: The reads were demultiplexed and collapsed into UMI-guided consensus sequences using migec v1.2.7. Using mixcr v2.1.11, UMI consensuses were aligned to TRA and TRB V and J templates and then assembled into clonotypes. Clonotypes were classified as expanded or contracted when called significant by both edgeR and NoisET, with noise models trained on biological replicates. edgeR calls used a false discovery rate-adjusted p below 0.01 and a log2 fold-change threshold of 1. As an exploratory analysis of dynamics, PCA with hierarchical clustering was applied to max-normalized trajectories of the 1000 most abundant clonotypes. Each responding clone was given a CD4 or CD8 phenotype based on the CD4+ and CD8+ repertoires, which had been sequenced separately. Using fastp at Q25 and MiXCR, TCRdb reprocessed the public reads and kept productive beta chains. Here each entry gathers all rows of one CDR3 protein and keeps the most common genes and DNA. TCRdb's processing, not the authors' own work, is the source of the V and J calls. The sample has roughly 200,000 distinct CDR3 sequences on record, 15% to 20% of them singletons. 2.4% of the sample is taken by the ten largest.

Ficoll-Paque density gradient centrifugation was used to isolate PBMCs. To note about this clonotype: Its antigen target is currently unknown. Base qualities were left out, and no much larger clone turns up one base away.

The TCR originated in an adult woman who had mild COVID-19 (a few samples of this study predate the infection). The sample titles of this study are shuffled in the database, so cell type and time point are left out; the donor was told from shared clones. The V gene is TRBV21-1 and the J gene is TRBJ2-7; TRBD2, the D gene given by the table, was not confirmed from the DNA. TRBV21-1 is labeled a pseudogene. Material: PBMCs or a T cell subset sorted from them (not recorded which). The nucleotide sequence reads TGTGCCAGCACCCTCCCTGTACGGGGTGGCGAGCAGTACTTC. It codes for CASTLPVRGGEQYF.